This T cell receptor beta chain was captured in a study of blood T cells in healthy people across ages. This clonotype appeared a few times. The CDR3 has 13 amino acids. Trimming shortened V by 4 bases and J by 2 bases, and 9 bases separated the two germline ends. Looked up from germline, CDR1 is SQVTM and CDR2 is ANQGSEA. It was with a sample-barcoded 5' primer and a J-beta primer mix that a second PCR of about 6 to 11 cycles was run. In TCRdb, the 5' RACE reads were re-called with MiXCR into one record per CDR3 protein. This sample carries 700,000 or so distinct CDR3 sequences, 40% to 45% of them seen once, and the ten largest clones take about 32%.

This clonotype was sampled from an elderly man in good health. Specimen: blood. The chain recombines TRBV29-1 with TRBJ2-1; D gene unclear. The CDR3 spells CSVGSGPYNEQFF. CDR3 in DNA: TGCAGCGTTGGGTCAGGTCCCTACAATGAGCAGTTCTTC.